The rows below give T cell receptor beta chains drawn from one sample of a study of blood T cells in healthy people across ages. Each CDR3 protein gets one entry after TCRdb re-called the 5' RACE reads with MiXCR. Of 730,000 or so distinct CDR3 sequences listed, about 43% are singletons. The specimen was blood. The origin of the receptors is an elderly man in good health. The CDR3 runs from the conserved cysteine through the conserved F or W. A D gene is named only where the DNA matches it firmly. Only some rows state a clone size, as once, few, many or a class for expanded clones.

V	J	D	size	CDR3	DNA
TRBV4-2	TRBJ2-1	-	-	CASRRGLSNKNEQFF	TGTGCCAGCAGGCGGGGACTCTCGAATAAAAATGAGCAGTTCTTC
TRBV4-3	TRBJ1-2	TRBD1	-	CASSQGLGQGANGYTF	TGCGCCAGCAGCCAAGGTCTCGGACAGGGGGCAAATGGCTACACCTTC
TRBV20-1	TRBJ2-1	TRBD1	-	CSATGTGVDEQFF	TGCAGTGCTACCGGGACAGGCGTGGATGAGCAGTTCTTC
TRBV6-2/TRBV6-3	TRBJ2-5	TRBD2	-	CASSYRGGLETQYF	TGTGCCAGCAGTTACCGGGGGGGGCTAGAGACCCAGTACTTC
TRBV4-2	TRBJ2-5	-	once	CASSQDHGAGGLETQYF	TGTGCCAGCAGCCAAGATCACGGGGCCGGGGGGCTCGAGACCCAGTACTTC
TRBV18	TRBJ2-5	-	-	CASSCQETQYF	TGTGCCAGCTCTTGCCAAGAGACCCAGTACTTC
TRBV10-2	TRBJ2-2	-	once	CASTEATRTGELFF	TGCGCCAGCACCGAGGCGACGCGTACCGGGGAGCTGTTTTTT
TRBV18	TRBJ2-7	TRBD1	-	CASSPADRASYEQYF	TGTGCCAGCTCACCCGCGGACAGGGCCTCCTACGAGCAGTACTTC
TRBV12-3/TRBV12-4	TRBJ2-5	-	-	CASTSNGRLGEQYF	TGTGCCAGCACATCCAATGGACGGTTGGGGGAGCAGTACTTC
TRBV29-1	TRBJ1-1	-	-	CSVEEIVGLLNTEAFF	TGCAGCGTTGAAGAGATTGTTGGACTATTGAACACTGAAGCTTTCTTT
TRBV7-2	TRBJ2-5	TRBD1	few	CASSPDRGSVRETQYF	TGTGCCAGCAGCCCTGACAGGGGCTCGGTTCGGGAGACCCAGTACTTC
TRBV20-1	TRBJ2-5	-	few	CSARLGPQYF	TGCAGTGCTAGATTGGGACCCCAGTACTTC
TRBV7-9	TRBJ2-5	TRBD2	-	CASSLPIGERGQETQYF	TGTGCCAGCAGCTTACCCATCGGGGAGCGGGGTCAAGAGACCCAGTACTTC
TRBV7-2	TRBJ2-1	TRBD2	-	CASSSAGGNGEQFF	TGTGCCAGCAGCTCCGCGGGGGGAAACGGGGAGCAGTTCTTC